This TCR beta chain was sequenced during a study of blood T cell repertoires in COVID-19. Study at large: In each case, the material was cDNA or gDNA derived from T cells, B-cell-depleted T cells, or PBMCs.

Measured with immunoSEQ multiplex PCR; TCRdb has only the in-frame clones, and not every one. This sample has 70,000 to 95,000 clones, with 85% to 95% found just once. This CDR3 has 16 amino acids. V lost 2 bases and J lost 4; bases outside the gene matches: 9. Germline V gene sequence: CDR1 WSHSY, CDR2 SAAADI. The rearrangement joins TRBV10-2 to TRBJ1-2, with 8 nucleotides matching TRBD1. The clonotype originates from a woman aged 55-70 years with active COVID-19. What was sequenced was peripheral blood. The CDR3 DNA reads TGCGCCAGCAGTGAGCTCCCAGGGGGCGTTAGCTATGGCTACACCTTC. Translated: CASSELPGGVSYGYTF.